This TCR beta chain was sequenced for a study of control samples from healthy donors and cancer patients. Germline V gene lookup returns CDR1 LGHNA and CDR2 YNFKEQ. This CDR3 is 15 amino acids long. With 10 bases removed from V and 0 bases from J, the gap between germline ends came to 15 bases. Here immunoSEQ multiplex PCR was the method, and the copy in TCRdb shows in-frame clones only, minus some. The repertoire includes 150,000 or so clones, around 92% of them detected once, and approximately 2% sits in the top ten. The source of this sequence is a woman in her 50s in good health. This chain uses TRBV4-2 with TRBJ1-4; TRBD1 might be the D (5 bases). What was sequenced was blood. CDR3 DNA: TGTGCCACCAACCGACAGCCCGCAACTAATGAAAAACTGTTTTTT. Translating it yields CATNRQPATNEKLFF.